These 14 T cell receptor beta chains share one sample of origin, sequenced in a study of tumor-infiltrating lymphocytes in oesophageal squamous cell carcinoma. TCRdb redid the calling of the reads with MiXCR, one entry per CDR3 protein. There are more than 9,500 distinct CDR3 sequences in the sample; around 50% occur only once, and about 59% lies in the top ten. The sample taken for sequencing was blood. These TCRs come from a female donor with esophageal squamous cell carcinoma.

The V call is TRBV7-9, the J call TRBJ2-3, with TRBD1 as a possible D gene (5 bases). This CDR3 is 16 amino acids long. Between the trimmed V and J ends, which lost 6 bases and 13 bases, there was a span of 29 bases. The germline CDR1 and CDR2 sequences are SEHNR and FQNEAQ (reference sequence). The CDR3 region is CASSHSSGRLVRREYF. DNA for the CDR3: TGTGCCAGCAGTCATTCCTCAGGGCGACTTGTTCGTCGTGAGTATTTT.

The chain employs TRBV7-3 and TRBJ2-7, with TRBD2 matching 9 bases. V was pared by 5 bases and J by 3 bases, with 20 bases of the junction left unmatched. Germline V gene lookup returns CDR1 SGHTA and CDR2 FQGTGA. The CDR3 runs to 19 residues. CDR3 in DNA: TGTGCCAGCAGCCGACATGCGGTAGCGGGGGCCGGTCTTCACTACGAGCAGTACTTC. Its translation: CASSRHAVAGAGLHYEQYF.

J is TRBJ2-3 and V is TRBV2; D ambiguous. The V end was cut by 6 bases, the J end by 10 bases, with 20 bases between. The CDR3 runs 14 residues. CDR1 is SNHLY and CDR2 is FYNNEI in the germline V gene. The CDR3 coding sequence is TGTGCCAGCAGCCCCTACCTTTTCGAAGTCGCGCAGTATTTT. It yields the protein CASSPYLFEVAQYF.

This clonotype has only one observation. The chain couples TRBV7-2 to TRBJ2-1, with TRBD2 matching over 13 bases. TRBJ2-7 explains the end of the DNA better; the J call may be wrong. The CDR3 totals 14 residues. Germline V gene lookup returns CDR1 SGHTA and CDR2 FQGNSA. This CDR3 reads CASRVGLAGDEQYF. The CDR3 DNA follows: TGTGCCAGCAGGGTTGGACTAGCGGGAGACGAGCAGTACTTC.

The V and J genes are TRBV11-1 and TRBJ2-5; the D gene could be TRBD1 or TRBD2 (7 bases each). Per the germline V gene, CDR1 is SGHAT and CDR2 is FQDESV (reference sequence). The CDR3 has 14 amino acids. Trimming pared 1 base from V and 5 bases from J, leaving 11 bases between. The CDR3 DNA reads as TGTGCCAGCAGCTTAGAGCAGGGGGGGGAGACCCAGTACTTC. It specifies CASSLEQGGETQYF.

The chain employs TRBV3-1 and TRBJ1-1; the D gene is possibly TRBD1 (6 bases). Germline V gene sequence: CDR1 LGHDT, CDR2 YNNKEL (reference sequence). The V gene lost 3 bases and the J gene lost 3 bases, with 8 bases spanning the gap. The length of the CDR3 is 13 residues. This chain's CDR3 is CASSHRGDTEAFF. The CDR3, as DNA: TGTGCCAGCAGCCACAGGGGAGACACTGAAGCTTTCTTT.

This chain uses TRBV7-3 with TRBJ2-7; 7 bases are a match to TRBD2. The CDR3 length is 17 residues. The V gene end was trimmed by 0 bases and the J gene end by 7 bases; junction bases not matched to a gene: 15. Germline CDR1 is SGHTA and CDR2 is FQGTGA. The CDR3 DNA is TGTGCCAGCAGCTTAACGGCTAGCGGCCTTTCCTACAATGAGCAGTACTTC. This sequence encodes CASSLTASGLSYNEQYF.

This clonotype occurred many times. The gene calls are TRBV28 and TRBJ2-1; the match to TRBD2 covers 7 bases. The CDR3 totals 15 residues. Losses at the gene ends were 6 bases for V and 7 bases for J; bases not matched to a gene: 12. The V gene's germline CDR1 is MDHEN and CDR2 SYDVKM. The CDR3 loop is CASRKLGGGGNEQFF. The CDR3 nucleotides are TGTGCCAGCAGAAAACTCGGTGGCGGGGGTAATGAGCAGTTCTTC.

J is TRBJ2-5 and V is TRBV7-6; D may be TRBD1 (6 bases). The DNA end is a closer match to TRBJ2-7, so the J assignment may be wrong. CDR3 length: 15 amino acids. Per germline, CDR1 SGHVS and CDR2 FNYEAQ. CDR3 sequence: CASSLVPGEGYEQYF. The CDR3, as DNA: TGTGCCAGCAGCTTAGTGCCAGGGGAAGGCTACGAGCAGTACTTC.

The CDR3 sequence: CASDRPTYNEQYF. The CDR3 DNA sequence: TGTGCCAGCGACAGACCTACCTACAATGAGCAGTACTTC. The J gene is TRBJ2-5, the V gene TRBV7-6, with D possibly being TRBD1 (5 bases). CDR1 SGHVS and CDR2 FNYEAQ come from the germline V gene. Trimming took off 8 bases at V and 11 bases at J, with 21 bases between the two ends. The CDR3 extends over 13 amino acids.

V and J are TRBV6-4 and TRBJ2-7; D ambiguous. The J call is uncertain, as TRBJ2-1 better fits the DNA end. CDR3 length: 16 amino acids. Germline V gene data show CDR1 as MRHNA and CDR2 as SNTAGT. The chain's CDR3 is CASSPLGIVSNNEQFF. For the CDR3, the DNA is TGTGCCAGCAGTCCCTTAGGGATAGTCTCGAACAATGAGCAGTTCTTC.

The chain couples TRBV12-3 or TRBV12-4 to TRBJ1-5; D unresolved. V lost 0 bases, J lost 6 bases, and 18 bases lay in between. The CDR3 is made up of 17 amino acids. CDR3 sequence (DNA): TGTGCCAGCAGTTTAGCCACTGGGCCTCAAGGTAGTCAGCCCCAGCATTTT. Protein sequence: CASSLATGPQGSQPQHF.

To note about this clonotype: A much larger clone sits a single nucleotide away, making a read error possible. This chain uses TRBV2 with TRBJ1-6; D might be TRBD1 (6 bases). The CDR3 has 15 amino acids. Germline values: CDR1 SNHLY, CDR2 FYNNEI. CDR3 residues: CASRLPGTINSPLYF. CDR3 bases: TGTGCCAGCAGGTTACCCGGGACAATCAATTCACCCCTCTACTTT.

This chain joins TRBV27 and TRBJ2-7, with 9 positions matching TRBD1. The end of the DNA is better explained by TRBJ2-1, so the J call may be wrong. The CDR3 length is 13 residues. The germline V gene has CDR1 MNHEY and CDR2 SMNVEV (reference sequence). The CDR3 reads CASSIQTGGEQFF. As DNA, the CDR3 is TGTGCCAGCAGCATCCAAACAGGGGGCGAGCAGTTCTTC.